This T cell receptor beta chain originates from a study of T cell changes during pregnancy in multiple sclerosis. Sequencing used immunoSEQ multiplex PCR; TCRdb keeps in-frame clones, though not all of them. The sample lists 35,000 to 45,000 clones; 85% to 90% were seen once. Trimming took 2 bases from V and 0 from J; bases not matched to a gene: 1. Germline lookup yields CDR1 WSHSY and CDR2 SAAADI. The CDR3 loop spans 16 amino acids. The source is a female donor in good health, enrolled as a control in a pregnancy study. The sample was peripheral blood, taken in the second trimester of pregnancy. The chain joins TRBV10-2 to TRBJ1-5; TRBD1 agrees at 10 bases. The CDR3 DNA is TGCGCCAGCAGTGAGGGGACAGGGGATAGCAATCAGCCCCAGCATTTT. Its translation is CASSEGTGDSNQPQHF.